These 14 T cell receptor beta chains originate from one sample sequenced in a study of PD-L1 blockade in urothelial cancer. Sequencing used immunoSEQ multiplex PCR; TCRdb keeps in-frame clones, though not all of them. The data show under 55,000 clones, under 90% seen once. This material consisted of PBMCs, taken around atezolizumab (anti-PD-L1) treatment. These receptors all stem from a man aged 40-55 years with urothelial cancer.

This clone was counted between two and nine times. The chain recombines TRBV27 with TRBJ2-5; possible D gene TRBD2, 6 bases. Trimming left V 8 bases short and J 2 bases short, with 18 bases between. The CDR3 loop spans 15 amino acids. Germline values: CDR1 MNHEY, CDR2 SMNVEV (reference sequence). As DNA, the CDR3 is TGTGCCAGCTCCCCGGGAGCCGGGGTTCAAGAGACCCAGTACTTC. It encodes CASSPGAGVQETQYF.

This clone showed up just once. The chain joins TRBV11-1 to TRBJ2-3; D unclear. This CDR3 region has 12 residues. Germline V gene sequence: CDR1 SGHAT, CDR2 FQDESV (reference sequence). Trimming took off 5 bases at V and 5 bases at J, with 8 bases between the two ends. The CDR3 reads CASSVSVDTQYF. Written as DNA, the CDR3 is TGTGCCAGCAGCGTTTCAGTAGATACGCAGTATTTT. Based on the CDR3 plus reference TRBV11-1 and TRBJ2-3, the full variable domain is EAEVAQSPRYKITEKSQAVAFWCDPISGHATLYWYRQILGQGPELLVQFQDESVVDDSQLPKDRFSAERLKGVDSTLKIQPAELGDSAMYLCASSVSVDTQYFGPGTRLTVL.

Here the CDR3 DNA reads TGTGCCAGCAGTTTAAAGTACAGGGGGCTAACTGAAGCTTTCTTT. Translation gives CASSLKYRGLTEAFF. This chain uses TRBV27 with TRBJ1-1; the match to TRBD1 covers 9 bases. The CDR3 loop spans 15 amino acids. Trimming took 2 bases from V and 5 from J; bases not matched to a gene: 6. Germline V lookup: CDR1 MNHEY, CDR2 SMNVEV (reference sequence).

The V and J genes are TRBV28 and TRBJ2-1; maybe TRBD1 (7 bases). CDR1 is MDHEN, CDR2 SYDVKM, per germline. The CDR3 extends over 17 amino acids. V was shortened by 3 bases and J by 2 bases, with 17 bases between the two germline ends. The CDR3 bases are TGTGCCAGCAGTTTTAATGGTCGGGGGACAGCCTACAATGAGCAGTTCTTC. Its translation: CASSFNGRGTAYNEQFF.

The chain links TRBV7-2 to TRBJ2-4; 15 bases line up with TRBD2. The germline V gene encodes CDR1 SGHTA and CDR2 FQGNSA. The V gene end was trimmed by 0 bases and the J gene end by 7 bases; junction bases not matched to a gene: 7. The CDR3 runs 18 residues. CDR3 nucleotides: TGTGCCAGCAGCTTAGCGGGACTAGCGGGAGGCGGGAGGAACATTCAGTACTTC. Residues: CASSLAGLAGGGRNIQYF.

This chain links TRBV5-8 with TRBJ2-1; 8 nucleotides align to TRBD1. The length of the CDR3 is 14 residues. J gave up 7 bases and V 4 bases, and 7 bases lay outside the gene matches. Germline assignment: CDR1 SGHTS and CDR2 YDEGEE. The CDR3 sequence is CASSARTGRNEQFF. The CDR3 nucleotides are TGTGCCAGCAGCGCTAGGACAGGGAGGAATGAGCAGTTCTTC.

The chain couples TRBV4-1 to TRBJ2-7, with 9 bases aligning to TRBD1. Trimming took 2 bases from V and 3 from J; bases not matched to a gene: 5. CDR1 and CDR2 from the germline V gene are MGHRA and YSYEKL. The CDR3 is 15 amino acids. The CDR3 region has the DNA TGCGCCAGCAGCCAACCGGGACAGGGCTTCTACGAGCAGTACTTC. It specifies CASSQPGQGFYEQYF.

The rearrangement joins TRBV5-4 to TRBJ2-3; 10 nucleotides align to TRBD2. CDR3 length: 15 amino acids. Looked up from germline, CDR1 is SGHNT and CDR2 is YYREEE (reference sequence). The trim removed 2 bases at V and 7 bases at J, leaving 7 bases unmatched. The CDR3 DNA sequence: TGTGCCAGCAGCTTAAAGGAGCGGGGGGGGTATACGCAGTATTTT. This encodes CASSLKERGGYTQYF.

There are many counts of this clone. V usage is TRBV7-6 and J usage is TRBJ2-1; D perhaps matches TRBD2 (6 bases). The V and J ends lost 4 bases and 9 bases respectively, with 16 bases between them. There are 14 residues in the CDR3. CDR1 SGHVS and CDR2 FNYEAQ come from the germline V gene. The CDR3 region is CASSSSAEGSEQFF. Written as DNA, the CDR3 is TGTGCCAGCAGCTCCAGCGCGGAGGGAAGTGAGCAGTTCTTC.

This chain joins TRBV28 and TRBJ2-7, with 10 bases that match TRBD1. Germline trimming cut 10 bases from V and 4 bases from J; bases unmatched to any gene: 13. From germline, CDR1 is MDHEN and CDR2 SYDVKM. The CDR3 runs 15 residues. CDR3 in DNA: TGTGCCACCATCAACCCGGGACAGGGGTCGTACGAGCAGTACTTC. Protein sequence: CATINPGQGSYEQYF. The variable domain in full, completed from reference TRBV28 and TRBJ2-7, reads DVKVTQSSRYLVKRTGEKVFLECVQDMDHENMFWYRQDPGLGLRLIYFSYDVKMKEKGDIPEGYSVSREKKERFSLILESASTNQTSMYLCATINPGQGSYEQYFGPGTRLTVT.

The chain has TRBV28 and TRBJ1-2; D gene unclear. With 2 bases removed from V and 8 bases from J, the gap between germline ends came to 12 bases. The CDR3 runs to 13 residues. The germline CDR1 and CDR2 sequences are MDHEN and SYDVKM. In nucleotides, the CDR3 is TGTGCCAGCAGTTTACCCCAGAGGAAAGGCTACACCTTC. Its protein product is CASSLPQRKGYTF.

V gene TRBV9 combines with J gene TRBJ2-7, with D maybe TRBD2 (5 bases). Trimming shortened V by 2 bases and J by 4 bases, and 13 bases separated the two germline ends. This CDR3 spans 14 amino acids. The germline gives CDR1 SGDLS, CDR2 YYNGEE. CDR3 loop: CASSVGAESYEQYF. CDR3 in DNA: TGTGCCAGCAGCGTCGGAGCGGAGAGTTACGAGCAGTACTTC.

The chain links TRBV28 to TRBJ1-1, with D tentatively TRBD1 (6 bases). The CDR3 has 17 amino acids. Trimming stripped 7 bases from V and 4 bases from J, with 25 bases between. The germline V gene has CDR1 MDHEN and CDR2 SYDVKM. The CDR3 here is CASTPWGRTGSSTEAFF. DNA of the CDR3: TGTGCCAGCACCCCTTGGGGGAGAACAGGGAGTAGCACTGAAGCTTTCTTT. Using reference TRBV28 and TRBJ1-1 for the parts outside the CDR3, the full variable domain is DVKVTQSSRYLVKRTGEKVFLECVQDMDHENMFWYRQDPGLGLRLIYFSYDVKMKEKGDIPEGYSVSREKKERFSLILESASTNQTSMYLCASTPWGRTGSSTEAFFGQGTRLTVV.

V is TRBV15 and J is TRBJ2-1; unclear D gene. With 0 bases removed from V and 2 bases from J, the gap between germline ends came to 8 bases. This CDR3 spans 15 amino acids. CDR1 is LNHNV, CDR2 YYDKDF, per germline (reference sequence). CDR3 coding DNA: TGTGCCACCAGCAGAGACCAGAACCCCTACAATGAGCAGTTCTTC. Protein sequence: CATSRDQNPYNEQFF.